One and the same sample provided the 18 T cell receptor beta chains below, sequenced in a study of PD-L1 blockade in urothelial cancer. The assay was immunoSEQ multiplex PCR, and TCRdb's table has in-frame clones only and misses some. Among about 120,000 clones listed, about 89% were seen once. Time point here: peripheral blood 6 weeks after treatment start. This material consisted of PBMCs, taken around atezolizumab (anti-PD-L1) treatment. The receptor set was obtained from a man between 60 and 75 years old with urothelial cancer.

The chain combines TRBV18 with TRBJ2-5; 8 bases map to TRBD2. The CDR3 covers 16 residues. V shed 3 bases, J shed 5 bases, and the junction held 11 bases outside the gene matches. Germline V gives CDR1 KGHSH, CDR2 LQKENI. CDR3 sequence: CASSPPRAGVKETQYF. In DNA form, the CDR3 reads TGTGCCAGCTCACCCCCCCGAGCGGGAGTTAAGGAGACCCAGTACTTC.

The chain carries TRBV5-4 and TRBJ1-2; D is perhaps TRBD1 (5 bases). The CDR3 contains 13 residues. Germline V gene data show CDR1 as SGHNT and CDR2 as YYREEE (reference sequence). V was clipped by 3 bases and J by 7 bases, with 13 bases between them. CDR3 amino acids: CASSWPGLPGYTF. The CDR3 nucleotides are TGTGCCAGCAGCTGGCCGGGACTACCTGGCTACACCTTC.

The V and J genes are TRBV10-3 and TRBJ1-1; D gene ambiguous. This CDR3 comprises 13 residues. Germline V lookup: CDR1 ENHRY, CDR2 SYGVKD. V was clipped by 10 bases and J by 1 base, with 13 bases between them. CDR3 region: CATTRVGNTEAFF. The CDR3 DNA follows: TGTGCCACCACTAGGGTGGGGAACACTGAAGCTTTCTTT.

This chain links TRBV6-1 with TRBJ2-1, with TRBD2 identical over 11 bases. In germline, CDR1 is MNHNS, CDR2 SASEGT. The junction had 5 bases not matched to a gene; V was cut back by 4 bases and J by 12 bases. The CDR3 has 13 amino acids. CDR3 sequence: CASSGASGRRQFF. In DNA, the CDR3 is TGTGCCAGCAGTGGGGCTAGCGGGAGGAGGCAGTTCTTC.

This chain connects TRBV7-8 to TRBJ1-5; D possibly corresponds to TRBD1 (6 bases). V dropped 2 bases and J dropped 2 bases, with 10 bases sitting between them. The CDR3 sequence is 15 residues long. In germline, CDR1 is SGHVS, CDR2 FQNEAQ. The CDR3 DNA reads as TGTGCCAGCAGCTTAATTTCAGGGGGCAATCAGCCCCAGCATTTT. Residues: CASSLISGGNQPQHF.

The chain is built from TRBV11-2 and TRBJ1-1, with unresolved D. The CDR3 runs to 14 residues. The germline gives CDR1 SGHAT, CDR2 FQNNGV. V lost 5 bases to trimming and J lost 5 bases, with 15 bases between them. The CDR3 reads CASSPDGVGTEAFF. The CDR3 coding sequence is TGTGCCAGCAGCCCCGACGGGGTGGGGACTGAAGCTTTCTTT.

In nucleotides, the CDR3 is TGTGCCAGCAGCTTACGACAGGTGAACACTGAAGCTTTCTTT. As protein: CASSLRQVNTEAFF. The V call is TRBV7-2, the J call TRBJ1-1; TRBD1 might be the D (6 bases). V was shortened by 2 bases and J by 0 bases, with 7 bases between the two germline ends. The CDR3 has 14 residues. Per the germline V gene, CDR1 is SGHTA and CDR2 is FQGNSA.

This clone has more than one count but fewer than ten. The V call is TRBV6-1, the J call TRBJ2-3; 9 bases are a match to TRBD2. J was trimmed by 6 bases and V by 3 bases; bases with no gene match: 7. CDR3 length: 15 residues. Germline CDR1 MNHNS, CDR2 SASEGT. The CDR3 coding sequence is TGTGCCAGCAGTGAGAAGGCGGGAGGGCCCGATACGCAGTATTTT. Its protein is CASSEKAGGPDTQYF.

J is TRBJ2-5 and V is TRBV5-4; 8 bases map to TRBD2. Unmatched junction bases numbered 16, after V lost 0 bases and J lost 6 bases. CDR1 and CDR2 (germline): SGHNT, YYREEE (reference sequence). There are 18 residues in the CDR3. The CDR3 bases are TGTGCCAGCAGCTTGGATGGGGTTAGCGGGGCCGTTTTAAAGACCCAGTACTTC. Its protein is CASSLDGVSGAVLKTQYF. The entire variable domain, with the rest obtained from reference TRBV5-4 and TRBJ2-5, is as follows: ETGVTQSPTHLIKTRGQQVTLRCSSQSGHNTVSWYQQALGQGPQFIFQYYREEENGRGNFPPRFSGLQFPNYSSELNVNALELDDSALYLCASSLDGVSGAVLKTQYFGPGTRLLVL.

The rearrangement links TRBV28 to TRBJ2-3; D perhaps matches TRBD1 (6 bases). Germline V lookup: CDR1 MDHEN, CDR2 SYDVKM. The CDR3 is made up of 17 amino acids. V was trimmed by 3 bases and J by 1 base, leaving 17 bases between them. CDR3 protein: CASSFSTRGSGTDTQYF. In nucleotides, the CDR3 is TGTGCCAGCAGTTTCAGCACCAGGGGCTCGGGCACAGATACGCAGTATTTT.

This clone was detected once. The chain links TRBV28 to TRBJ2-7, with D possibly being TRBD1 (6 bases). The CDR3 extends over 14 amino acids. Trimming stripped 6 bases from V and 3 bases from J, with 15 bases between. In germline, CDR1 is MDHEN, CDR2 SYDVKM. The CDR3 spells CASRSHGRGYEQYF. The CDR3 DNA is TGTGCCAGCAGGTCCCACGGCAGGGGCTACGAGCAGTACTTC.

This chain joins TRBV19 and TRBJ2-2; 8 bases match TRBD1. CDR3 length: 16 residues. Germline V gene lookup returns CDR1 LNHDA and CDR2 SQIVND (reference sequence). Trimming took 5 bases from V and 3 from J; bases not matched to a gene: 8. CDR3 protein: CASSQGARMDTGELFF. The CDR3 coding sequence is TGTGCCAGTAGTCAGGGGGCGAGAATGGACACCGGGGAGCTGTTTTTT.

The chain couples TRBV5-1 to TRBJ1-3, with D hard to call. Between the trimmed V and J ends, which lost 4 bases and 0 bases, there was a span of 14 bases. Germline loops: CDR1 SGHRS, CDR2 YFSETQ. The CDR3 runs 16 residues. The CDR3 is CASSPGIGSSGNTIYF. CDR3 coding DNA: TGCGCCAGCAGCCCGGGGATAGGATCCTCTGGAAACACCATATATTTT.

This clone was counted once. The chain employs TRBV7-2 and TRBJ2-4; tentatively, D is TRBD2 (5 bases). This CDR3 is 15 amino acids long. Germline CDR1 and CDR2: SGHTA and FQGNSA. With 1 base removed from V and 5 bases from J, the gap between germline ends came to 12 bases. CDR3 loop: CASSLDPGMENIQYF. The CDR3 DNA reads as TGTGCCAGCAGCTTAGATCCGGGGATGGAAAACATTCAGTACTTC.

This clone was seen only once. This chain uses TRBV5-4 with TRBJ2-5; TRBD1 matches at 8 bases. V trimming: 5 bases; J trimming: 1 base; junction bases outside the gene matches: 7. The CDR3 length is 15 residues. Germline V gene sequence: CDR1 SGHNT, CDR2 YYREEE (reference sequence). The CDR3 DNA is TGTGCCAGCAGTTTAACCGACAGGGGCCAAGAGACCCAGTACTTC. Amino acids: CASSLTDRGQETQYF.

The chain employs TRBV5-1 and TRBJ2-7; 8 bases agree with TRBD1. Germline assignment: CDR1 SGHRS and CDR2 YFSETQ. With 4 bases clipped from V and 1 base from J, the junction kept 4 bases outside the gene matches. CDR3 length: 14 residues. CDR3 nucleotides: TGCGCCAGCAGCCGAGGACAGGGATCCTACGAGCAGTACTTC. This translates into CASSRGQGSYEQYF.

The CDR3 nucleotides are TGCAGCGTTTCCCTTCTAGCGGGGGTTAGCTCCTACGAGCAGTACTTC. Its protein product is CSVSLLAGVSSYEQYF. The chain couples TRBV29-1 to TRBJ2-7, with 10 bases that match TRBD2. This CDR3 contains 16 residues. Germline V lookup: CDR1 SQVTM, CDR2 ANQGSEA. Unmatched junction bases numbered 10, after V lost 5 bases and J lost 0 bases.

The V gene is TRBV27, the J gene TRBJ1-1; D unclear. The CDR3 is 14 residues long. V was cut by 0 bases and J by 5 bases, with 10 bases left in between. The germline V gene has CDR1 MNHEY and CDR2 SMNVEV (reference sequence). DNA for the CDR3: TGTGCCAGCAGTTTATCTGGGCGAAGGACTGAAGCTTTCTTT. It is translated as CASSLSGRRTEAFF.